This T cell receptor (beta chain) appears in the sequencing data of a study of T cell responses to AZD1222 COVID-19 vaccine. Study-level points and caveats: Distributed over spike, vaccine-associated CD4 TCRs predominated at 160-218 and 743-854.

To note about this clone: Its antigen is unknown.

Germline V lookup: CDR1 SGHVS, CDR2 FQNEAQ. CDR3 length: 16 amino acids. Trimming took 3 bases from V and 3 from J, leaving 12 bases between them. The repertoire was sequenced with immunoSEQ multiplex PCR; TCRdb's copy has only in-frame clones and lacks some. The repertoire holds about 170,000 clones, with roughly 87% as singletons. This TCR derives from an adult who received the AZD1222 COVID-19 vaccine. The chain is built from TRBV7-8 and TRBJ1-6; D remains unclear. Sequencing used peripheral blood, obtained 28 days after the second AZD1222 dose. The CDR3 DNA is TGTGCCAGCAGCTTGAGGAGATGGGACTATAATTCACCCCTCCACTTT. It is translated as CASSLRRWDYNSPLHF.